The 21 T cell receptor beta chains in this list originate from one sample, sequenced in a study of cytomegalovirus exposure and HLA in healthy donors. The PCR made use of 60 Vbeta and 13 Jbeta primers. Assay used: immunoSEQ multiplex PCR; TCRdb lists only in-frame clones, some missing. The data show about 99,000 clones, with around 10% seen just once and 5.5% to 7.5% held by the top ten. The sequencing sample was made of PBMCs. Source of these receptors: a man between 35 and 55 years old in good health and CMV-seropositive.

J is TRBJ1-5 and V is TRBV7-6, with 7 bases fitting TRBD1. Germline loops: CDR1 SGHVS, CDR2 FNYEAQ. V lost 5 bases and J lost 0; bases outside the gene matches: 10. The CDR3 totals 17 residues. Written as DNA, the CDR3 is TGTGCCAGCAGCCAAACCCGGGACAGATATAGCAATCAGCCCCAGCATTTT. Translation gives CASSQTRDRYSNQPQHF.

This clone has a handful of counts. The chain uses TRBV5-6 and TRBJ1-6; D gene unclear. The CDR3 length is 15 residues. CDR1 is SGHDT and CDR2 is YYEEEE in the germline V gene. The V end lost 0 bases, the J end lost 6 bases, and 10 bases lay between the germline ends. CDR3 sequence reads: CASSLGAVGNSPLHF. CDR3 sequence (DNA): TGTGCCAGCAGCTTGGGGGCAGTTGGTAATTCACCCCTCCACTTT. Full variable domain (rest looked up from reference TRBV5-6 and TRBJ1-6): DAGVTQSPTHLIKTRGQQVTLRCSPKSGHDTVSWYQQALGQGPQFIFQYYEEEERQRGNFPDRFSGHQFPNYSSELNVNALLLGDSALYLCASSLGAVGNSPLHFGNGTRLTVT.

The rearrangement uses TRBV4-3 and TRBJ2-7, with D perhaps matching TRBD1 (5 bases). The CDR3 consists of 14 residues. V shed 2 bases and J shed 5 bases, with 13 bases lying between them. From germline, CDR1 is LGHNA and CDR2 YSLEER. The CDR3: CASSQRQGGHEQYF. In DNA, the CDR3 is TGCGCCAGCAGCCAACGGCAGGGTGGCCACGAGCAGTACTTC.

This clone was seen a handful of times. The chain uses TRBV6-6 and TRBJ2-2; D is possibly TRBD2 (6 bases). V was pared by 5 bases and J by 6 bases, with 10 bases between. The CDR3 contains 13 residues. CDR1 is MNHNY, CDR2 SVGAGI, per germline (reference sequence). The CDR3 loop is CASSRLGSGELFF. In DNA form, the CDR3 reads TGTGCCAGCAGTAGACTAGGCTCCGGGGAGCTGTTTTTT.

This clone was counted between two and nine times. The chain joins TRBV5-1 to TRBJ2-2; D gene ambiguous. The CDR3 loop spans 16 amino acids. The germline gives CDR1 SGHRS, CDR2 YFSETQ. V shed 1 base and J shed 0 bases, with 10 bases lying between them. The CDR3 DNA reads as TGCGCCAGCAGCTTGCCCCAGGCTTCGAACACCGGGGAGCTGTTTTTT. This encodes CASSLPQASNTGELFF.

Here the CDR3 reads CSVEDFLPTGNTIYF. The CDR3, as DNA: TGCAGCGTTGAGGACTTTCTTCCAACTGGAAACACCATATATTTT. The chain couples TRBV29-1 to TRBJ1-3; D is ambiguous. The V gene's germline CDR1 is SQVTM and CDR2 ANQGSEA. This CDR3 comprises 15 residues. Trimming cost V 3 bases and J 2 bases, with 14 bases left between them.

This chain connects TRBV7-9 to TRBJ2-7, with 7 bases that match TRBD1. The germline gives CDR1 SEHNR, CDR2 FQNEAQ (reference sequence). The CDR3 runs 13 residues. V lost 5 bases, J lost 4 bases, and 5 bases stayed unmatched. The CDR3, as DNA: TGTGCCAGCAGCCCCAGCAGGGGGTACGAGCAGTACTTC. Its protein product is CASSPSRGYEQYF. Supplemented by reference TRBV7-9 and TRBJ2-7, the full variable domain reads DTGVSQNPRHKITKRGQNVTFRCDPISEHNRLYWYRQTLGQGPEFLTYFQNEAQLEKSRLLSDRFSAERPKGSFSTLEIQRTEQGDSAMYLCASSPSRGYEQYFGPGTRLTVT.

This clone was picked up a small number of times. The chain employs TRBV5-1 and TRBJ2-7, with TRBD2 matching over 12 bases. The V and J ends lost 0 bases and 7 bases, in that order; junction bases with no gene match: 8. The germline gives CDR1 SGHRS, CDR2 YFSETQ. CDR3 length equals 16 residues. The chain's CDR3 is CASSLAPTSGSQEQYF. Written as DNA, the CDR3 is TGCGCCAGCAGCTTGGCCCCGACTAGCGGGAGTCAAGAGCAGTACTTC.

The gene calls are TRBV9 and TRBJ2-7; possible D gene TRBD1, 5 bases. With 0 bases removed from V and 3 bases from J, the gap between germline ends came to 10 bases. The CDR3 loop spans 14 amino acids. Germline V gene sequence: CDR1 SGDLS, CDR2 YYNGEE. CDR3 in amino acids: CASSVGAGYYEQYF. The CDR3, as DNA: TGTGCCAGCAGCGTAGGAGCAGGGTACTACGAGCAGTACTTC.

Comments on this clone: Compared with germline, one end of the junction differs, possibly owing to a read error. The chain carries TRBV7-2 and TRBJ2-2; TRBD2 is a possible D gene (6 bases). Germline CDR1 SGHTA, CDR2 FQGNSA. This CDR3 contains 16 residues. The CDR3 DNA reads as TGTGCCAGCAGCTTAGTAGGGGCGGGGAACACAGGGGAGCTGTTTTTT. Translating gives CASSLVGAGNTGELFF.

The table lists this clone with a few counts. The chain uses TRBV18 and TRBJ1-1, with D perhaps matching TRBD1 (6 bases). This CDR3 comprises 15 residues. V was trimmed by 1 base and J by 1 base, leaving 10 bases between them. Per germline, CDR1 KGHSH and CDR2 LQKENI. The CDR3 bases are TGTGCCAGCTCACCACAGAGGGGGGGGAACACTGAAGCTTTCTTT. Protein product: CASSPQRGGNTEAFF.

This clone was seen only a few times. This chain uses TRBV9 with TRBJ2-7, with TRBD2 matching 7 bases. Germline CDR1 reads SGDLS; CDR2 reads YYNGEE. The trim removed 0 bases at V and 6 bases at J, leaving 6 bases unmatched. The CDR3 has 14 amino acids. This CDR3 is CASSVGGSEGEQYF. The CDR3 DNA reads TGTGCCAGCAGCGTAGGCGGGAGTGAGGGCGAGCAGTACTTC. The full variable domain, its missing parts supplied by reference TRBV9 and TRBJ2-7, is DSGVTQTPKHLITATGQRVTLRCSPRSGDLSVYWYQQSLDQGLQFLIQYYNGEERAKGNILERFSAQQFPDLHSELNLSSLELGDSALYFCASSVGGSEGEQYFGPGTRLTVT.

Turning to this clone: An end of the junction differs from the germline gene, which may be a read error. At the DNA level, this CDR3 is encoded by other sequences in the same sample as well. This chain connects TRBV13 to TRBJ1-1, with a tentative D call TRBD1 (5 bases). Germline V gene sequence: CDR1 PRHDT, CDR2 FYEKMQ (reference sequence). This CDR3 region has 15 residues. For the CDR3, the DNA is TGTGCCAGTAGCTTAACCTTCGGGGGGGACACTGAAGCTTTCTTT. Translating gives CASSLTFGGDTEAFF.

This clone came up a few times. The chain uses TRBV11-3 and TRBJ2-2, with TRBD2 matching over 8 bases. CDR3 size: 13 residues. From germline, CDR1 is SGHNT and CDR2 YENEEA. V was clipped by 3 bases and J by 6 bases; unmatched bases: 0. This CDR3 reads CASSFGGAGELFF. DNA of the CDR3: TGTGCCAGCAGCTTCGGGGGGGCCGGGGAGCTGTTTTTT.

The rearrangement uses TRBV6-5 and TRBJ2-3; tentatively, D is TRBD2 (5 bases). Germline loops: CDR1 MNHEY, CDR2 SVGAGI. This CDR3 contains 14 residues. V was clipped by 6 bases and J by 6 bases, with 16 bases between them. The CDR3 DNA follows: TGTGCCAGCAGGGGTGTGGGGAGACGTGATACGCAGTATTTT. It codes for CASRGVGRRDTQYF.

V and J are TRBV6-6 and TRBJ1-3, with D hard to call. The germline gives CDR1 MNHNY, CDR2 SVGAGI (reference sequence). This CDR3 region has 12 residues. Trimming took 8 bases from V and 4 from J, leaving 9 bases between them. CDR3 DNA: TGTGCCAGCCACACGGGGGGAAACACCATATATTTT. Translating gives CASHTGGNTIYF.

This clone was observed a few times. This sequence joins TRBV28 and TRBJ1-1; tentative D call: TRBD1 (6 bases). The germline V gene encodes CDR1 MDHEN and CDR2 SYDVKM. The CDR3 has 15 residues. Deletions cut 6 bases from V and 0 bases from J, with 14 bases between. The CDR3 bases are TGTGCCAGCAGGCCCGCGGGGGGCATGAACACTGAAGCTTTCTTT. Protein: CASRPAGGMNTEAFF. The complete variable domain, with remaining parts taken from reference TRBV28 and TRBJ1-1, reads DVKVTQSSRYLVKRTGEKVFLECVQDMDHENMFWYRQDPGLGLRLIYFSYDVKMKEKGDIPEGYSVSREKKERFSLILESASTNQTSMYLCASRPAGGMNTEAFFGQGTRLTVV.

The J gene is TRBJ2-7, the V gene TRBV5-8, with 8 bases that match TRBD2. CDR3 length: 15 amino acids. Germline V gene sequence: CDR1 SGHTS, CDR2 YDEGEE. Trimming cost V 1 base and J 0 bases; bases outside gene matches: 3. CDR3 nucleotide sequence: TGTGCCAGCAGCTTGTATGGGACTAGCTCCTACGAGCAGTACTTC. Its translation is CASSLYGTSSYEQYF.

In its sample, this clone was seen a few times. V and J are TRBV2 and TRBJ2-3; tentatively, D is TRBD1 (6 bases). Germline V gives CDR1 SNHLY, CDR2 FYNNEI. Trimming stripped 4 bases from V and 6 bases from J, with 14 bases between. The CDR3 runs to 14 residues. CDR3 in DNA: TGTGCCAGCAGTGGGGGGCTACTAGGGGATACGCAGTATTTT. It yields the protein CASSGGLLGDTQYF.

This clone has only one observation. The chain couples TRBV9 to TRBJ1-2, with D possibly matching TRBD1 (5 bases). Germline V lookup: CDR1 SGDLS, CDR2 YYNGEE. The CDR3 extends over 16 amino acids. The V gene lost 3 bases and the J gene lost 2 bases, with 17 bases spanning the gap. CDR3 protein: CASSEPRGYLNYGYTF. The CDR3, as DNA: TGTGCCAGCAGCGAGCCCCGGGGGTACCTGAACTATGGCTACACCTTC. Looking up the rest from reference TRBV9 and TRBJ1-2 gives the full variable domain: DSGVTQTPKHLITATGQRVTLRCSPRSGDLSVYWYQQSLDQGLQFLIQYYNGEERAKGNILERFSAQQFPDLHSELNLSSLELGDSALYFCASSEPRGYLNYGYTFGSGTRLTVV.

The chain links TRBV18 to TRBJ1-1; possibly TRBD1 for D (5 bases). Germline lookup yields CDR1 KGHSH and CDR2 LQKENI. CDR3 size: 11 residues. V lost 5 bases, J lost 7 bases, and 8 bases lay in between. The CDR3 sequence: CASSTRDEAFF. In DNA, the CDR3 is TGTGCCAGCTCAACCAGGGATGAAGCTTTCTTT.